This record covers a single T cell receptor (beta chain). The data originate from a study of CD8 T cells in Susac syndrome. Random hexamers were used to reverse transcribe roughly 0.45 to 1 ug of RNA. TCRdb analysed the immunoSEQ multiplex PCR reads with MiXCR anew, one entry per CDR3 protein. The table includes approximately 280,000 distinct CDR3 sequences, 70% to 90% detected once. The germline CDR1 and CDR2 sequences are MNHEY and SMNVEV (reference sequence). The V gene lost 4 bases and the J gene lost 0 bases, with 13 bases spanning the gap. This CDR3 has 17 residues. The V and J genes are TRBV27 and TRBJ2-6; D not certain. Sequencing used CD8+ T cells from PBMCs. The sequence derives from a human donor with multiple sclerosis. CDR3: CASSSVHSDSGANVLTF. The CDR3 DNA reads TGTGCCAGCAGTTCGGTCCACAGCGACTCTGGGGCCAACGTCCTGACTTTC.